The next 8 T cell receptor beta chains were all read from a single sample in a study of a mutant IDH1 vaccine in newly diagnosed glioma. These receptors have no identified antigens. Time point of the sample: week 23, last vaccination. Doses of 300 ug of mutant IDH1 20-mer peptide were given with topical imiquimod. Profiling relied on immunoSEQ multiplex PCR, and the TCRdb table lists in-frame clones only, not all of them. The sample has 50,000 to 70,000 clones, over 75% seen once. The specimen was PBMCs, collected from a glioma patient whose treatment included an IDH1 peptide vaccine. Receptors originate from a man between 18 and 35 years old with glioma.

This clone was seen only once. V gene TRBV27 combines with J gene TRBJ1-2; 11 bases line up with TRBD1. This CDR3 comprises 16 residues. With 5 bases clipped from V and 3 bases from J, the junction kept 8 bases outside the gene matches. Germline loops: CDR1 MNHEY, CDR2 SMNVEV (reference sequence). CDR3: CASSRTGGKLYYGYTF. The CDR3 region has the DNA TGTGCCAGCAGTCGGACAGGGGGCAAGCTATACTATGGCTACACCTTC.

This chain uses TRBV28 with TRBJ1-1; D is ambiguous. In germline, CDR1 is MDHEN, CDR2 SYDVKM. The V and J ends lost 5 bases and 1 base respectively, with 11 bases between them. The CDR3 has 14 residues. CDR3 coding DNA: TGTGCCAGCAGTCCGTATTCAGAGAACACTGAAGCTTTCTTT. It translates to CASSPYSENTEAFF.

The V call is TRBV18, the J call TRBJ2-1; TRBD2 matches 9 bases. Germline trimming cut 0 bases from V and 4 bases from J; bases unmatched to any gene: 4. Germline V gene data show CDR1 as KGHSH and CDR2 as LQKENI. This CDR3 region has 16 residues. The DNA for the CDR3 is TGTGCCAGCTCACCACCGTGGAGCGGGAGGTACAATGAGCAGTTCTTC. It codes for CASSPPWSGRYNEQFF.

The chain employs TRBV30 and TRBJ2-1, with TRBD2 as a possible D gene (6 bases). Trimming took off 0 bases at V and 12 bases at J, with 12 bases between the two ends. Per the germline V gene, CDR1 is GTSNPN and CDR2 is SVGIG (reference sequence). This CDR3 contains 12 residues. CDR3 residues: CAWSVTGRLQFF. CDR3 DNA sequence: TGTGCCTGGAGTGTAACGGGGAGGCTGCAGTTCTTC.

The chain uses TRBV2 and TRBJ2-3, with TRBD2 as a possible D gene (6 bases). V gave up 5 bases and J gave up 0 bases, with 12 bases separating them. The CDR3 loop spans 15 amino acids. Germline CDR1 SNHLY, CDR2 FYNNEI. DNA of the CDR3: TGTGCCAGCAGTCCGGGAGCTTCTAGCACAGATACGCAGTATTTT. This encodes CASSPGASSTDTQYF.

The gene calls are TRBV30 and TRBJ1-2, with D unclear. The V gene lost 3 bases and the J gene lost 4 bases, with 15 bases spanning the gap. Germline CDR1 reads GTSNPN; CDR2 reads SVGIG (reference sequence). The CDR3 is 14 amino acids. The CDR3 DNA is TGTGCCTGGAGGGCAGCAACTTCAGGCTATGGCTACACCTTC. It is translated as CAWRAATSGYGYTF.

V is TRBV30 and J is TRBJ1-6; D might be TRBD1 (5 bases). The CDR3 has 14 residues. Germline V gene lookup returns CDR1 GTSNPN and CDR2 SVGIG (reference sequence). V was trimmed by 2 bases and J by 5 bases, leaving 10 bases between them. CDR3 bases: TGTGCCTGGAGTTTGGGGCAGGATAATTCACCCCTCCACTTT. Encoded protein: CAWSLGQDNSPLHF.

The V call is TRBV7-8, the J call TRBJ2-7; the D is unclear. Germline V lookup: CDR1 SGHVS, CDR2 FQNEAQ. This CDR3 is 12 amino acids long. Between the trimmed V and J ends, which lost 1 base and 5 bases, there was a span of 6 bases. Written as DNA, the CDR3 is TGTGCCAGCAGCTTAGACAGAGACGAGCAGTACTTC. This sequence encodes CASSLDRDEQYF.